The rows below give T cell receptor beta chains drawn from one sample of a study of a mutant IDH1 vaccine in newly diagnosed glioma. These receptors' targets are unknown. Profiled with immunoSEQ multiplex PCR; TCRdb holds only in-frame clones, not every one. The sample yields tens of thousands of clones, roughly 90% seen once. This specimen consisted of PBMCs, obtained from a glioma patient whose treatment included an IDH1 peptide vaccine. These receptors all stem from a woman between 45 and 65 years old with glioma. The CDR3 runs from the conserved cysteine through the conserved F or W. D genes are given only for firm matches. Size values are once, few and many counts, or a class for expanded clones, and some rows have none.

abundance: -
v_gene: TRBV11-2
d_gene: -
j_gene: TRBJ2-5
CDR3nt: TGTGCCAGCAGCTTAGTCTTAGGGCTGCGAGAGACCCAGTACTTC
CDR3aa: CASSLVLGLRETQYF

abundance: -
v_gene: TRBV29-1
d_gene: -
j_gene: TRBJ1-1
CDR3nt: TGCAGCGTTGAAGGCATTGGGGGGGCGGACACTGAAGCTTTCTTT
CDR3aa: CSVEGIGGADTEAFF

abundance: -
v_gene: TRBV5-1
d_gene: TRBD1
j_gene: TRBJ2-7
CDR3nt: TGCGCCAGCAGCTGGGGGCAGGGGGACAACGAGCAGTACTTC
CDR3aa: CASSWGQGDNEQYF

abundance: -
v_gene: TRBV10-1
d_gene: -
j_gene: TRBJ2-1
CDR3nt: TGCGCCAGCAGCACCACGGGTTTACCTCTAGAGCAGTTCTTC
CDR3aa: CASSTTGLPLEQFF

abundance: -
v_gene: TRBV28
d_gene: TRBD1
j_gene: TRBJ2-7
CDR3nt: TGTGCCAGCAGTAGCCCGACAGGGGGCAACTCCTACGAGCAGTACTTC
CDR3aa: CASSSPTGGNSYEQYF

abundance: -
v_gene: TRBV19
d_gene: TRBD1
j_gene: TRBJ2-2
CDR3nt: TGTGCCAGTAGTCTCTCAGGGACAGGGGACACCGGGGAGCTGTTTTTT
CDR3aa: CASSLSGTGDTGELFF

abundance: -
v_gene: TRBV27
d_gene: -
j_gene: TRBJ1-2
CDR3nt: TGTGCCAGCAGACAGGGACTGAATAGAGGCTACACCTTC
CDR3aa: CASRQGLNRGYTF

abundance: once
v_gene: TRBV5-4
d_gene: -
j_gene: TRBJ1-2
CDR3nt: TGTGCCAGCAGCTTGGCTGGGGGGGCGCGGGGCTATGGCTACACCTTC
CDR3aa: CASSLAGGARGYGYTF

abundance: -
v_gene: TRBV4-1
d_gene: TRBD1
j_gene: TRBJ1-5
CDR3nt: TGCGCCAGCAGCCAAGATGTTGCAGGGGGTAATCAGCCCCAGCATTTT
CDR3aa: CASSQDVAGGNQPQHF

abundance: -
v_gene: TRBV6-5
d_gene: TRBD1
j_gene: TRBJ2-7
CDR3nt: TGTGCCAGCAGTAAGTCCGGGACAGCTCACTACGAGCAGTACTTC
CDR3aa: CASSKSGTAHYEQYF

abundance: -
v_gene: TRBV7-9
d_gene: TRBD1
j_gene: TRBJ2-5
CDR3nt: TGTGCCAGCAGATTACAGGGGGCATTGGAGACCCAGTACTTC
CDR3aa: CASRLQGALETQYF

abundance: -
v_gene: TRBV1
d_gene: -
j_gene: TRBJ1-2
CDR3nt: TGCACCAGCAGGGTGATCTGTTTGTGCGAAACCTATGGCTACACCTTC
CDR3aa: CTSRVICLCETYGYTF

abundance: -
v_gene: TRBV7-8
d_gene: -
j_gene: TRBJ1-5
CDR3nt: TGTGCCAGCAGCTTGACAGAACACAATCAGCCCCAGCATTTT
CDR3aa: CASSLTEHNQPQHF

abundance: -
v_gene: TRBV27
d_gene: -
j_gene: TRBJ2-7
CDR3nt: TGTGCCAGCAGCCATGCGACTGCCAGCTCCTACGAGCAGTACTTC
CDR3aa: CASSHATASSYEQYF

abundance: -
v_gene: TRBV9
d_gene: -
j_gene: TRBJ1-4
CDR3nt: TGTGCCAGCAGCGTTGGCAGCCTTAATGAAAAACTGTTTTTT
CDR3aa: CASSVGSLNEKLFF

abundance: -
v_gene: TRBV7-9
d_gene: TRBD2
j_gene: TRBJ2-2
CDR3nt: TGTGCCAGCAGCTTATCAGCGGGAGGGCCCTCCGGGGAGCTGTTTTTT
CDR3aa: CASSLSAGGPSGELFF

abundance: -
v_gene: TRBV6-5
d_gene: TRBD1
j_gene: TRBJ1-1
CDR3nt: TGTGCCAGCAGTCTCGGGACAGGGACTGAAGCTTTCTTT
CDR3aa: CASSLGTGTEAFF

abundance: few
v_gene: TRBV6-6
d_gene: TRBD1
j_gene: TRBJ2-7
CDR3nt: TGTGCCAGCAGTTACACAGGGGGCGGGAGCTACGAGCAGTACTTC
CDR3aa: CASSYTGGGSYEQYF

abundance: -
v_gene: TRBV4-2
d_gene: TRBD2
j_gene: TRBJ2-1
CDR3nt: TGTGCCAGCAGCCATCACCCTAGCGGGACGTCCTACAATGAGCAGTTCTTC
CDR3aa: CASSHHPSGTSYNEQFF

abundance: -
v_gene: TRBV4-1
d_gene: TRBD1
j_gene: TRBJ1-4
CDR3nt: TGCGCCAGCAGCCGGCCGGGACAGAGTAATGAAAAACTGTTTTTT
CDR3aa: CASSRPGQSNEKLFF

abundance: -
v_gene: TRBV29-1
d_gene: TRBD2
j_gene: TRBJ2-2
CDR3nt: TGCAGCGTTGCACCTAGCGGGAGACTAACCGGGGAGCTGTTTTTT
CDR3aa: CSVAPSGRLTGELFF

abundance: -
v_gene: TRBV27
d_gene: -
j_gene: TRBJ2-5
CDR3nt: TGTGCCAGCAGTTTATCGGGAAATAGAGAGACCCAGTACTTC
CDR3aa: CASSLSGNRETQYF